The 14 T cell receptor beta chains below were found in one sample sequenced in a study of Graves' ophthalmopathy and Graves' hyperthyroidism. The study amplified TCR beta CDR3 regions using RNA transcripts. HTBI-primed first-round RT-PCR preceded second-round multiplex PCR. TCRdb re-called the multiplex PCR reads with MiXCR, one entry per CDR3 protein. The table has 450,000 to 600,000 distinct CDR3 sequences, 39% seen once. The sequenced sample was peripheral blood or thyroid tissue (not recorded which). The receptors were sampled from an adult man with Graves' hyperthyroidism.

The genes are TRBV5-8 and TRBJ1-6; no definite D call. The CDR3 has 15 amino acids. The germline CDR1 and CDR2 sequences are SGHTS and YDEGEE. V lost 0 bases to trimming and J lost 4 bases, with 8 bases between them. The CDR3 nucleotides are TGTGCCAGCAGCTTGGGGACGGCGTATAATTCACCCCTCCACTTT. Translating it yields CASSLGTAYNSPLHF.

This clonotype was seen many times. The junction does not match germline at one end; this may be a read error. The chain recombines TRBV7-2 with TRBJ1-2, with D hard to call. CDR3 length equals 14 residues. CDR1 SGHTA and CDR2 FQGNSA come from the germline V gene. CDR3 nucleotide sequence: TGTGCCGGCAGCTTGACGACCCGGGGCTATGGCTACACCTTC. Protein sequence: CAGSLTTRGYGYTF.

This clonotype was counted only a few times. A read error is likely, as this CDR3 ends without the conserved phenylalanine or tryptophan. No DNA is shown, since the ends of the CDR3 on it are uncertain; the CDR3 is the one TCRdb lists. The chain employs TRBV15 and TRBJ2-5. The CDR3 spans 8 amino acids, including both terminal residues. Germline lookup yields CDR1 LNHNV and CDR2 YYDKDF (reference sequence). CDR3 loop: CATSREIP.

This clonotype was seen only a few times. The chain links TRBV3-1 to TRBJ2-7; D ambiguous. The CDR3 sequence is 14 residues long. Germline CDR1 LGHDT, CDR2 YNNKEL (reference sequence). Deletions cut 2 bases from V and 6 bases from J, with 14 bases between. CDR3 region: CASSQRTNPFEQYF. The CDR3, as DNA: TGTGCCAGCAGCCAAAGGACGAATCCTTTCGAGCAGTACTTC.

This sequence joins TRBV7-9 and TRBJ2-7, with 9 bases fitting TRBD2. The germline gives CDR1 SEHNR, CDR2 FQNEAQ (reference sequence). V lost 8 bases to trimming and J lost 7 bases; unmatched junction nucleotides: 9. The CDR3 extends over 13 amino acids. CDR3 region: CASLAGGKEEQYF. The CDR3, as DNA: TGTGCCAGCCTGGCGGGAGGGAAAGAGGAGCAGTACTTC.

The CDR3 reads CSVGDLEQFF. The CDR3 DNA follows: TGCAGCGTTGGGGACCTTGAGCAGTTCTTC. The chain recombines TRBV29-1 with TRBJ2-1; D may be TRBD1 or TRBD2 (5 bases each). CDR3 size: 10 residues. The V gene's germline CDR1 is SQVTM and CDR2 ANQGSEA. V was pared by 4 bases and J by 9 bases, with 7 bases between.

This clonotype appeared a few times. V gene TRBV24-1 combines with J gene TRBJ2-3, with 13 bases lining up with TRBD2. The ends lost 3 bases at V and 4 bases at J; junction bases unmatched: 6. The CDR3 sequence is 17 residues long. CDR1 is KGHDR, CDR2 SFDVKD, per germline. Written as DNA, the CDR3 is TGTGCCACCAGTGATCCGCGGACTAGCGGGAGTGCAGATACGCAGTATTTT. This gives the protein CATSDPRTSGSADTQYF.

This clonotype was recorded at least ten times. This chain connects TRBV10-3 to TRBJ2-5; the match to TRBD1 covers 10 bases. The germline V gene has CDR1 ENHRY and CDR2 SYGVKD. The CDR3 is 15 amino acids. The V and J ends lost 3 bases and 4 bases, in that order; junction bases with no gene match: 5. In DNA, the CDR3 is TGTGCCATCAGTGAAGCGGGACAGGGGCGAGAGACCCAGTACTTC. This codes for CAISEAGQGRETQYF.

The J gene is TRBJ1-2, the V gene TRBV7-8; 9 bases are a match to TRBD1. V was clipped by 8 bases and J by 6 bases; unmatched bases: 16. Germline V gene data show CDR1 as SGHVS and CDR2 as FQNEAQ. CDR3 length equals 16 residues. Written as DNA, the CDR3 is TGTGCCAGCTCACCAGTATATCGGGACAGGGTGAATGGCTACACCTTC. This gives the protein CASSPVYRDRVNGYTF.

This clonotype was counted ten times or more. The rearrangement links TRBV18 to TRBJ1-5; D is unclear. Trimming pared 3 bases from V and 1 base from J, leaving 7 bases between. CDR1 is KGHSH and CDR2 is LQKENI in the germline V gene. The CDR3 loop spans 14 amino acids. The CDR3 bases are TGTGCCAGCTCACCGGGCGAGAGCAATCAGCCCCAGCATTTT. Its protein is CASSPGESNQPQHF.

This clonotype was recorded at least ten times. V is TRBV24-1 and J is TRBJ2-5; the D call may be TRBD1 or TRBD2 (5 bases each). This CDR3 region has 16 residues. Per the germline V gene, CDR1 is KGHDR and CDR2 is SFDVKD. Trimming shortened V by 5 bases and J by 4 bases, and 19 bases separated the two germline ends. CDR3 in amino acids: CATSGGRKGPRETQYF. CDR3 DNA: TGTGCCACCAGTGGAGGGAGAAAGGGGCCAAGAGAGACCCAGTACTTC.

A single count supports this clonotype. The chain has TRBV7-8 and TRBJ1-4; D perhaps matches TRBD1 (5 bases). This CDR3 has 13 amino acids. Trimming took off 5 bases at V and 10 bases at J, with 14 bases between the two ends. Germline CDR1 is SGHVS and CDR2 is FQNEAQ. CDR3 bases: TGTGCCAGCAGCCCCAGGGTTAACGCAAAACTGTTTTTT. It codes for CASSPRVNAKLFF.

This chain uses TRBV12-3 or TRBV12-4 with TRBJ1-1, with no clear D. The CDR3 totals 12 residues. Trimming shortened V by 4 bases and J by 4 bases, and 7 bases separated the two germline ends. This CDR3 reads CASSSGPTEAFF. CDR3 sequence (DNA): TGTGCCAGCAGTTCCGGGCCCACTGAAGCTTTCTTT.

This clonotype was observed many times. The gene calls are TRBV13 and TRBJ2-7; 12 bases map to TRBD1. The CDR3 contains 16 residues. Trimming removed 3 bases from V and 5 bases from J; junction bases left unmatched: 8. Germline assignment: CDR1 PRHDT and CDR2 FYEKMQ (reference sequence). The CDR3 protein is CASSFQGDRGHHEQYF. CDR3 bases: TGTGCCAGCAGCTTCCAAGGGGACAGGGGGCACCACGAGCAGTACTTC.